This entry features one T cell receptor (beta chain) sequence. The data originate from a study of blood T cell repertoires in COVID-19. Original processing notes: Estimation of nucleated cell counts was performed using reference gene primer amplification. Data came from immunoSEQ multiplex PCR; TCRdb stores just in-frame clones and leaves some out. The V and J calls and clone size come from that table; D and trimming were worked out from the DNA. The sample carries approximately 200,000 clones, 86% recorded once. Looked up from germline, CDR1 is SGHTS and CDR2 is YDEGEE. CDR3 length: 16 amino acids. V lost 4 bases, J lost 6 bases, and 20 bases lay in between.

Sequenced sample: PBMCs or T cells enriched from blood (not recorded which). The origin of this receptor is a woman aged 25 to 45 who had been exposed to COVID-19. The chain employs TRBV5-8 and TRBJ1-5; D unclear. The CDR3 coding sequence is TGTGCCAGCAGCCCTACACAAAGGCTTCGGGGTCAGCCCCAGCATTTT. Translating it yields CASSPTQRLRGQPQHF.